In its sample, the clone carrying this TCR beta chain was seen many times. The antigen remains unidentified. This CDR3 is 13 amino acids long. The V gene's germline CDR1 is DFQATT and CDR2 SNEGSKA (reference sequence). Germline trimming cut 8 bases from V and 8 bases from J; bases unmatched to any gene: 9. This sample is part of a study of identical twins. Findings and limits, study-wide: Zero-insertion findings could be partly confounded by invariant cells (MAIT and iNKT cells). Memory repertoires lacked the insertion deficit that abundant cord blood beta clonotypes showed.

TCRdb ran MiXCR on the 5' RACE reads and lists one entry per CDR3 protein. Of roughly 750,000 distinct CDR3 sequences in the sample, about 20% were seen once. These same data were also listed under a study on T cells expressing NK-cell markers. That work states: Alpha-beta TCR T cells were the sole sorting target in several experiments, owing to an anti-gamma-delta TCR antibody. Uncertainty persisted over the HCMV specificity of expanded NKG2C+ T cell clones.

This rearrangement joins TRBV20-1 to TRBJ1-5, with 10 bases that match TRBD1. Sequenced material: PBMCs. The clonotype comes from a woman between 18 and 29 years old in good health. CDR3 region: CSRGQGVGKPQHF. In nucleotides, the CDR3 is TGCAGTCGTGGACAGGGGGTTGGTAAGCCCCAGCATTTT.